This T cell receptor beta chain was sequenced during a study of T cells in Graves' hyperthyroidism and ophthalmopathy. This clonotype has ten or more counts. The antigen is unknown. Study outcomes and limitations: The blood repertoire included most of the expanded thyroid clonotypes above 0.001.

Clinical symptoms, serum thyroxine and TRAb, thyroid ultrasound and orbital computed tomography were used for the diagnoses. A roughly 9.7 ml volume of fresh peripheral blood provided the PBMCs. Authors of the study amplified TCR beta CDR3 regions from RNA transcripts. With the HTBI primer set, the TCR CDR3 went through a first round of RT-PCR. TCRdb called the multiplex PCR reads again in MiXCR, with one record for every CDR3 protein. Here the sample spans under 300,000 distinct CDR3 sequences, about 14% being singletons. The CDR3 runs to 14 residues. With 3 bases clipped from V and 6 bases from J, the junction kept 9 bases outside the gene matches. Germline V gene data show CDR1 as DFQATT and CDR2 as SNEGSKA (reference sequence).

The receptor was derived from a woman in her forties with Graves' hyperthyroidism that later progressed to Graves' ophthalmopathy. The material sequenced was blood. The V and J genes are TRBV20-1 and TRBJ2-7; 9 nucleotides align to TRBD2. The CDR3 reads CSARSGLAISEQYF. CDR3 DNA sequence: TGCAGTGCTAGGTCGGGACTAGCAATATCCGAGCAGTACTTC.